Included here is one T cell receptor (beta chain) sequence, with context. The antigen remains undetermined. Amplification of TCR alpha and beta CDR3 regions from RNA used iRepertoire nested multiplex PCR. Input was about 100-450 ng of tissue mRNA or PBMC total RNA. TCRdb re-called the multiplex PCR reads with MiXCR, one entry per CDR3 protein. Altogether 90,000 to 100,000 distinct CDR3 sequences are present, 35% to 45% being singletons, with the ten largest covering approximately 38%. These data belong to a study of glioma-infiltrating T cells. Notes on the study in general: Only very few CDR3 sequences appeared in both tissue and blood. Above-expected tissue-blood divergence occurred in all gliomas, most in low-grade ones.

V lost 5 bases and J 4 bases, leaving 14 bases between the germline ends. Germline CDR1 and CDR2: MNHEY and SVGAGI. The CDR3 runs to 14 residues. This receptor was obtained from a human donor with low-grade glioma or glioblastoma, undergoing nonglioma brain surgery, or in good health (not recorded which). The V call is TRBV6-5, the J call TRBJ1-1; TRBD1 might be the D (5 bases). Source material: glioma tissue, nonneoplastic brain tissue, or PBMCs (not recorded which). CDR3 in DNA: TGTGCCAGCAGTGGCTCGTTGGGGGGCACTGAAGCTTTCTTT. Its protein is CASSGSLGGTEAFF.